The present T cell receptor (beta chain) was sequenced within a study of regulatory T cells in long-lasting Graves disease. Germline V gene data show CDR1 as LNHNV and CDR2 as YYDKDF (reference sequence). V dropped 1 base and J dropped 0 bases, with 16 bases sitting between them. The CDR3 extends over 18 amino acids. Regarding time point: newly diagnosed GD, antithyroid drugs for less than 3 months. Following extraction of RNA from PBMCs, that RNA was used to make the TCR library. By American Thyroid Association guidelines, Graves' disease was diagnosed in the cohort. Patients came from an endocrinology department in Xi'an, China. This clonotype was observed at least ten times. Relying on iRepertoire HTBI primers and Arm-PCR of CDR3 regions, the team built TCR beta libraries. MiXCR, applied by TCRdb to the multiplex PCR reads, yields one record per CDR3 protein. The data contain some 500,000 distinct CDR3 sequences, around an eighth of them singletons.

The same data also went into a second study, on T cells in Graves' hyperthyroidism and ophthalmopathy. That report notes: When ophthalmopathy did not progress within 18 months, Graves' hyperthyroidism was considered stable. Blood samples included most of the expanded thyroid clonotypes exceeding 0.001.

This sample comprised peripheral blood mononuclear cells (PBMCs), obtained at new diagnosis, from a patient treated with antithyroid drugs. The TCR originated in a man aged 30 to 45 with Graves disease. This chain uses TRBV15 with TRBJ1-5, with D possibly being TRBD1 (5 bases). CDR3 nucleotides: TGTGCCACCAGCAGAGTCCAGGGTGGACTTTATAGCAATCAGCCCCAGCATTTT. It yields the protein CATSRVQGGLYSNQPQHF.